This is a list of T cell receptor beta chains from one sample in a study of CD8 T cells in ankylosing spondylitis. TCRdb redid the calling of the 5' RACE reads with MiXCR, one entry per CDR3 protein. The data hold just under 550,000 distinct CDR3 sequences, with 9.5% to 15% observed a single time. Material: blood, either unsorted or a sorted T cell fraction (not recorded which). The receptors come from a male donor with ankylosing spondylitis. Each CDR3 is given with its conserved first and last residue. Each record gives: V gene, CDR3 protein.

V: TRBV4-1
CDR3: CASSQGVAGGYNQPQHF

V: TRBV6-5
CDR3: CASSYSKGRSTEAFF

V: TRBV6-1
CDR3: CASSQGFSNTGELFF

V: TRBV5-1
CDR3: CASSPDRLNNEQFF

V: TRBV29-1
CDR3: CSVDSGSYNEQFF

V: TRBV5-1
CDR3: CASSGVDGNTEAFF

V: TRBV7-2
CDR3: CASTGEGRINTIYF

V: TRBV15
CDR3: CATSRDVWVSGAPDTQYF

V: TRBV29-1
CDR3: CSVAGLDRNEQFF

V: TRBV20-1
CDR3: CSAREQGLTQYF

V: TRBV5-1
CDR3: CASSLAGKTEAFF

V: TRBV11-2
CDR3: CASSFYVGDRTDTQYF

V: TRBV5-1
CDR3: CASSATDRATGYTF

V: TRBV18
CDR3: CASWNSGTDTQYF

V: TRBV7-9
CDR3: CASSSRAGQPDNEQFF

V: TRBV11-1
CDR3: CASSQIRGAFPSGNTIYF

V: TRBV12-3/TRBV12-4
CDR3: CASGQGTNYGYTF

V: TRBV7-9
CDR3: CASSTFGERETQYF

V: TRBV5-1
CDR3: CASHDFGTGGSGELFF

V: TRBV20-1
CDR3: CSALPGARTGELFF

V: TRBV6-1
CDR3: CASSDLGLVGGTEAFF

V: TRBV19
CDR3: CASKLRDVGDSRYNEQFF

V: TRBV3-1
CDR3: CASSQVGGGASAFF

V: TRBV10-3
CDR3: CAISEAEGTYNEQFF

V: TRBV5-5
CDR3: CASSRPEVVEAFF

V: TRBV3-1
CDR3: CASSQGGRAEETQYF

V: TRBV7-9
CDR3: CASSLRGGFAGELFF

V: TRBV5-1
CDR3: CASSATGGTTDTQYF

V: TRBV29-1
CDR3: CSAQTGSGYTF

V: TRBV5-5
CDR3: CASSLDPATGNTEAFF

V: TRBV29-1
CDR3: CSVRAAGGTQYF

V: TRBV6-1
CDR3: CASRHSWGEGNEQYF

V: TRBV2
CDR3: CASRRLAGVQETQYF

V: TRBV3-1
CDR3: CASSQSGGGEQPQHF

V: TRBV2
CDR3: CASSDIWGRSNEKLFF